The next 5 T cell receptor beta chains were all read from a single sample in a study of blood T cell repertoires in COVID-19. The table came from immunoSEQ multiplex PCR; TCRdb's copy has only in-frame clones and leaves some out. The sample includes fewer than 65,000 clones, over 75% seen only once; the top ten take around 20%. Sequencing input: peripheral blood. The receptor source for this set is a human donor in a cohort sampled during active COVID-19.

The chain couples TRBV29-1 to TRBJ2-7; a weak D match, TRBD1 (6 bases). This CDR3 has 12 residues. Germline CDR1 and CDR2: SQVTM and ANQGSEA. The ends were cut back, 4 bases at V and 9 bases at J, with 16 bases in the middle. CDR3 nucleotides: TGCAGCGTTGGTGCCCCAGACAGGATGCAGTACTTC. This codes for CSVGAPDRMQYF.

V usage is TRBV6-6 and J usage is TRBJ2-1, with D uncertain. V was trimmed by 2 bases and J by 8 bases, leaving 7 bases between them. The CDR3 totals 12 residues. Per the germline V gene, CDR1 is MNHNY and CDR2 is SVGAGI (reference sequence). CDR3 region: CASSYRQDEQFF. CDR3 nucleotides: TGTGCCAGCAGTTACCGGCAGGATGAGCAGTTCTTC.

This clone was detected only once. The chain combines TRBV13 with TRBJ1-2; no reliable D call. There are 15 residues in the CDR3. Germline loops: CDR1 PRHDT, CDR2 FYEKMQ (reference sequence). V gave up 0 bases and J gave up 4 bases, with 12 bases separating them. The CDR3: CASSLGGSLPYGYTF. The CDR3 nucleotides read TGTGCCAGCAGCTTAGGCGGGTCCCTGCCCTATGGCTACACCTTC.

The chain joins TRBV28 to TRBJ1-6; D possibly corresponds to TRBD1 (6 bases). The CDR3 runs to 16 residues. Per the germline V gene, CDR1 is MDHEN and CDR2 is SYDVKM. V lost 3 bases, J lost 13 bases, and 22 bases lay in between. In DNA form, the CDR3 reads TGTGCCAGCAGTTTTTACTCGTCTACAGGGCCCGGGCCCCTCCACTTT. It specifies CASSFYSSTGPGPLHF.

The chain uses TRBV2 and TRBJ1-2; 8 bases fit TRBD1. The J segment lost 7 bases and the V segment lost 5 bases, leaving 6 bases of the junction unmatched. The V gene's germline CDR1 is SNHLY and CDR2 FYNNEI. This CDR3 has 13 residues. CDR3 sequence: CASSTDRASGYTF. DNA of the CDR3: TGTGCCAGCAGTACGGACAGGGCTTCTGGCTACACCTTC.